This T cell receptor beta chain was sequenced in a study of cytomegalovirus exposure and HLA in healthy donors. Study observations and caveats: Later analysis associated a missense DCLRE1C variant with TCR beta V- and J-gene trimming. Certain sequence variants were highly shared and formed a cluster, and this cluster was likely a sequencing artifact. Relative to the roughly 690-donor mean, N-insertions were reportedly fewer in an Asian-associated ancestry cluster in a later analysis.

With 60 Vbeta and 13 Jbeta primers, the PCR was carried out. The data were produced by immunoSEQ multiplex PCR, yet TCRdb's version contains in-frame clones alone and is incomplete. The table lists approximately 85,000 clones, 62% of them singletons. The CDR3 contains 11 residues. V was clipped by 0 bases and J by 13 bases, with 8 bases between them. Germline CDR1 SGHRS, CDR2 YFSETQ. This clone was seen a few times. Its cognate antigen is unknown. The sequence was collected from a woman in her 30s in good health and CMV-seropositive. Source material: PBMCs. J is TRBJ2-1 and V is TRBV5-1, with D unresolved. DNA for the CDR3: TGCGCCAGCAGCTTGGGGGTAGCCCAGTTCTTC. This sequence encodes CASSLGVAQFF.